Listed here are 18 T cell receptor beta chains from one sample, sequenced in a study of cytomegalovirus exposure and HLA in healthy donors (dated by TCRdb to about 2017). The method behind the library was the immunoSEQ multiplex PCR assay. A mixture of 60 forward primers for TCR Vbeta segments and 13 reverse primers for TCR Jbeta segments was used in the multiplex PCR. TCRdb's version of the immuneACCESS table is confined to in-frame rearrangements and falls short of the full clone set. An unresolved V gene accounts for under half of the shortfall where checked; the remainder is of unknown origin. The sample table records some 120,000 clones; about 76% of these occur just once. The ten top clones hold about 12% of the sample. The sample consisted of PBMCs. The origin of the receptors is a woman between 35 and 50 years old in good health and CMV-seropositive.

This clone was found a few times. The V gene is TRBV7-2, the J gene TRBJ1-2, with 9 bases aligning to TRBD1. The V and J ends lost 5 bases and 7 bases, in that order; junction bases with no gene match: 5. Germline CDR1 is SGHTA and CDR2 is FQGNSA. The CDR3 consists of 13 residues. The CDR3 DNA reads TGTGCCAGCAGCCTGGGGACAGGGACTGGCTACACCTTC. This codes for CASSLGTGTGYTF.

This clone has more than one count but fewer than ten. The J gene is TRBJ1-4, the V gene TRBV6-5; 7 positions agree with TRBD1. Germline values: CDR1 MNHEY, CDR2 SVGAGI. CDR3 size: 14 residues. With V trimmed by 6 bases and J by 3 bases, 4 bases remained unmatched. The CDR3 sequence: CASSTGTANEKLFF. CDR3 DNA sequence: TGTGCCAGCAGCACCGGGACAGCTAATGAAAAACTGTTTTTT.

The chain joins TRBV5-6 to TRBJ2-1; D is possibly TRBD1 (5 bases). With 1 base removed from V and 5 bases from J, the gap between germline ends came to 16 bases. The CDR3 totals 16 residues. Germline loops: CDR1 SGHDT, CDR2 YYEEEE. CDR3 DNA sequence: TGTGCCAGCAGCTTGAAGGAAAGGACAACCAACAATGAGCAGTTCTTC. Its protein is CASSLKERTTNNEQFF.

The V and J genes are TRBV19 and TRBJ1-1; D gene ambiguous. CDR1 and CDR2 (germline): LNHDA, SQIVND (reference sequence). The CDR3 totals 15 residues. With 1 base removed from V and 4 bases from J, the gap between germline ends came to 13 bases. CDR3 sequence: CASSIGAGWTTEAFF. In nucleotides, the CDR3 is TGTGCCAGTAGTATAGGCGCGGGTTGGACCACTGAAGCTTTCTTT.

This chain connects TRBV18 to TRBJ2-3; TRBD1 aligns across 7 bases. CDR1 KGHSH and CDR2 LQKENI come from the germline V gene. J lost 3 bases, V lost 3 bases, and 3 bases had no gene match. This CDR3 is 14 amino acids long. CDR3 amino acids: CASSPRQGTDTQYF. CDR3 DNA: TGTGCCAGCTCACCCCGACAGGGTACAGATACGCAGTATTTT.

The chain recombines TRBV5-1 with TRBJ2-1, with 12 bases identical to TRBD2. Germline CDR1 reads SGHRS; CDR2 reads YFSETQ. CDR3 length: 15 residues. V trimming: 4 bases; J trimming: 10 bases; junction bases outside the gene matches: 9. The CDR3 spells CASSTTLAGGSEQFF. In nucleotides, the CDR3 is TGCGCCAGCAGCACTACCCTAGCGGGGGGGAGCGAGCAGTTCTTC.

This sequence joins TRBV6-5 and TRBJ1-2; a possible D gene is TRBD1 (6 bases). The germline CDR1 and CDR2 sequences are MNHEY and SVGAGI. This CDR3 region has 11 residues. The CDR3 loop is CAAWDNYGYTF. For the CDR3, the DNA is TGTGCTGCGTGGGACAATTATGGCTACACCTTC.

The chain combines TRBV19 with TRBJ1-1; 7 bases line up with TRBD1. Germline V gives CDR1 LNHDA, CDR2 SQIVND (reference sequence). This CDR3 region has 12 residues. J was trimmed by 8 bases and V by 7 bases; bases with no gene match: 7. This CDR3 reads CASTPGTAEAFF. CDR3 sequence (DNA): TGTGCCAGTACCCCCGGGACAGCAGAAGCTTTCTTT.

This clone was seen a few times. The gene calls are TRBV6-1 and TRBJ1-5; D is ambiguous. V shed 2 bases and J shed 1 base, with 6 bases lying between them. This CDR3 has 14 residues. Germline V lookup: CDR1 MNHNS, CDR2 SASEGT. The CDR3 reads CASSEFSSNQPQHF. The CDR3 bases are TGTGCCAGCAGTGAATTTAGCAGCAATCAGCCCCAGCATTTT.

V and J are TRBV5-1 and TRBJ2-7, with TRBD1 as a possible D gene (7 bases). V gave up 4 bases and J gave up 0 bases, with 11 bases separating them. Germline V gene sequence: CDR1 SGHRS, CDR2 YFSETQ. This CDR3 is 14 amino acids long. The chain's CDR3 is CASSQQGGSYEQYF. CDR3 in DNA: TGCGCCAGCAGCCAGCAGGGGGGCTCCTACGAGCAGTACTTC.

V and J are TRBV4-2 and TRBJ2-5, with 8 positions matching TRBD2. From germline, CDR1 is LGHNA and CDR2 YNFKEQ. The junction had 6 bases not matched to a gene; V was cut back by 0 bases and J by 0 bases. This CDR3 has 17 amino acids. The CDR3 protein is CASSQEGTRGDQETQYF. For the CDR3, the DNA is TGTGCCAGCAGCCAAGAAGGAACGCGGGGGGACCAAGAGACCCAGTACTTC.

This clone was observed once. The chain employs TRBV19 and TRBJ2-2, with D possibly being TRBD1 (5 bases). Germline CDR1 and CDR2: LNHDA and SQIVND (reference sequence). Trimming shortened V by 0 bases and J by 2 bases, and 16 bases separated the two germline ends. The CDR3 is made up of 18 amino acids. DNA of the CDR3: TGTGCCAGTAGTATAGAAGTTCAAACCAGGGTAAACACCGGGGAGCTGTTTTTT. Protein product: CASSIEVQTRVNTGELFF.

Only a few counts were recorded for this clone. Here the CDR3 reads CASSGTGVNSGANVLTF. The CDR3 DNA reads as TGTGCCAGCAGTGGGACAGGGGTGAACTCTGGGGCCAACGTCCTGACTTTC. The rearrangement uses TRBV6-1 and TRBJ2-6; TRBD1 agrees at 9 bases. The CDR3 totals 17 residues. Looked up from germline, CDR1 is MNHNS and CDR2 is SASEGT. With 4 bases clipped from V and 0 bases from J, the junction kept 4 bases outside the gene matches.

This clone was recorded only once. The genes are TRBV18 and TRBJ1-5, with D perhaps matching TRBD1 (5 bases). Germline V gene data show CDR1 as KGHSH and CDR2 as LQKENI. V lost 6 bases to trimming and J lost 6 bases, with 15 bases between them. The CDR3 consists of 14 residues. CDR3 in DNA: TGTGCCAGCTCCCCGACGGGGGAAAGTCAGCCCCAGCATTTT. Translation gives CASSPTGESQPQHF.

The V call is TRBV25-1, the J call TRBJ2-1; TRBD1 matches at 7 bases. Germline assignment: CDR1 MGHDK and CDR2 SYGVNS. The CDR3 runs 14 residues. Trimming cost V 4 bases and J 9 bases; bases outside gene matches: 9. The CDR3 DNA sequence: TGTGCCAGCAGTGGAAGACAGGGTTGGAGTGAGCAGTTCTTC. Its translation is CASSGRQGWSEQFF.

This chain links TRBV11-2 with TRBJ2-1; TRBD2 matches 10 bases. With V trimmed by 6 bases and J by 7 bases, 9 bases remained unmatched. From germline, CDR1 is SGHAT and CDR2 FQNNGV. This CDR3 has 15 amino acids. Written as DNA, the CDR3 is TGTGCCAGCAGACCACCGGGACTAGCGTCAAATGAGCAGTTCTTC. Translating it yields CASRPPGLASNEQFF.

The chain uses TRBV5-1 and TRBJ2-1; D unresolved. Trimming cost V 6 bases and J 9 bases, with 13 bases left between them. There are 12 residues in the CDR3. Per the germline V gene, CDR1 is SGHRS and CDR2 is YFSETQ. This CDR3 is CASKESSGEQFF. The CDR3 region has the DNA TGCGCCAGCAAGGAATCATCGGGTGAGCAGTTCTTC.

J is TRBJ1-2 and V is TRBV5-5; tentative D call: TRBD1 (6 bases). The CDR3 is 12 residues long. Germline-derived CDR1 and CDR2 are SGHKS and YYEKEE (reference sequence). V was cut by 2 bases and J by 8 bases, with 10 bases left in between. DNA of the CDR3: TGTGCCAGCAGCTTACAGGGTAGAGGCTACACCTTC. It codes for CASSLQGRGYTF.